One sample yielded the 5 T cell receptor beta chains listed below, sequenced in a study of blood T cell repertoires in COVID-19. The repertoire was sequenced with immunoSEQ multiplex PCR; TCRdb's copy has only in-frame clones and lacks some. The sample lists about 210,000 clones, 82% occurring once. Sequenced input: peripheral blood. The origin of the receptors is a middle-aged woman with acute or convalescent COVID-19.

The chain links TRBV5-1 to TRBJ2-5; 10 nucleotides align to TRBD2. Trimming at V came to 4 bases and at J to 4 bases, leaving 7 bases not matched to a gene. In germline, CDR1 is SGHRS, CDR2 YFSETQ. The CDR3 contains 15 residues. The CDR3 loop reads CASSPSGLARETQYF. CDR3 bases: TGCGCCAGCAGCCCCTCGGGACTAGCGAGAGAGACCCAGTACTTC.

This clone appeared a few times. J is TRBJ1-6 and V is TRBV6-5, with 8 positions matching TRBD1. Looked up from germline, CDR1 is MNHEY and CDR2 is SVGAGI. The ends lost 8 bases at V and 10 bases at J; junction bases unmatched: 7. The length of the CDR3 is 13 residues. The CDR3 is CASLLGQGSPLHF. CDR3 in DNA: TGTGCCAGCCTACTAGGACAGGGATCACCCCTCCACTTT.

V and J are TRBV27 and TRBJ2-1; TRBD2 matches 11 bases. Germline V gene lookup returns CDR1 MNHEY and CDR2 SMNVEV (reference sequence). The J segment lost 5 bases and the V segment lost 6 bases, leaving 6 bases of the junction unmatched. The CDR3 sequence is 15 residues long. The CDR3 is CASRIAGGPNNEQFF. The DNA for the CDR3 is TGTGCCAGCAGAATAGCGGGAGGGCCGAACAATGAGCAGTTCTTC.

The chain joins TRBV11-2 to TRBJ1-3, with D possibly being TRBD1 (6 bases). The CDR3 is made up of 17 amino acids. V lost 4 bases to trimming and J lost 1 base, with 17 bases between them. The germline gives CDR1 SGHAT, CDR2 FQNNGV. In DNA, the CDR3 is TGTGCCAGCAGCTCCGACAGGCAGTGGGGTTCTGGAAACACCATATATTTT. As protein: CASSSDRQWGSGNTIYF.

The rearrangement uses TRBV6-2 or TRBV6-3 and TRBJ2-7; D may be TRBD2 (5 bases). The V gene lost 0 bases and the J gene lost 3 bases, with 12 bases spanning the gap. This CDR3 has 15 residues. In germline, CDR1 is MNHEY, CDR2 SVGEGT. CDR3 amino acids: CASSYSTSGGYEQYF. The CDR3 DNA sequence: TGTGCCAGCAGTTACTCGACGAGCGGTGGCTACGAGCAGTACTTC.